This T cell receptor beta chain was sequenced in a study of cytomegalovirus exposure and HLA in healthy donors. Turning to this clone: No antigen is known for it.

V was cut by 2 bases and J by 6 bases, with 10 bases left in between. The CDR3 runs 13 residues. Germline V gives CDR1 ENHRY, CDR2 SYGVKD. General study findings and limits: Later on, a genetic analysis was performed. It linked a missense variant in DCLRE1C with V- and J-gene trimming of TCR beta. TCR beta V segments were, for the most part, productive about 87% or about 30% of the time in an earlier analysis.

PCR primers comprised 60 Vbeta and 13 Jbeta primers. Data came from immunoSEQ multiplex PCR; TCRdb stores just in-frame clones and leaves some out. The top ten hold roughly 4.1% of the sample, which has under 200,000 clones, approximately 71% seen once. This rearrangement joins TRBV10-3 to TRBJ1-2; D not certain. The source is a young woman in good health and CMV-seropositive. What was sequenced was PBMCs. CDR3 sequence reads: CAISEPGNHGYTF. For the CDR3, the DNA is TGTGCCATCAGTGAGCCGGGAAACCATGGCTACACCTTC.